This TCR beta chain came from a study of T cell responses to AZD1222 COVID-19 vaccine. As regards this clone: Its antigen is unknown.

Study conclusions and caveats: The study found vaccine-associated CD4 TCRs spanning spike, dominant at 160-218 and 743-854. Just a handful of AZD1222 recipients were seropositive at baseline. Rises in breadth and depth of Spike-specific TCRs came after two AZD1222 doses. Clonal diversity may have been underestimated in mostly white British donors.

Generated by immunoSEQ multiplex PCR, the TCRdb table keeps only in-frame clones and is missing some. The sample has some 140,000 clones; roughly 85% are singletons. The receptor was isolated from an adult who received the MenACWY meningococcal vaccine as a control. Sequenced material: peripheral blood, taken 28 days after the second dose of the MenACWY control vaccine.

This CDR3 is CASSGRGINHEQYF. The CDR3 region has the DNA TGTGCCAGTAGTGGGAGGGGAATTAATCACGAGCAGTACTTC. This chain connects TRBV19 to TRBJ2-7; 7 nucleotides match TRBD2. Germline V CDR1 and CDR2: LNHDA, SQIVND (reference sequence). The V segment lost 5 bases and the J segment 5 bases; nucleotides outside the gene matches: 9. The CDR3 covers 14 residues.